This T cell receptor beta chain was identified in a study of blood T cell repertoires in COVID-19. Overall study context: The United States, Italy and Spain provided the acute and convalescent COVID-19 samples. Sample material is recorded as cDNA or gDNA derived from T cells, B-cell-depleted T cells, or PBMCs.

The Seattle site enrolled patients during active infection and followed them longitudinally. In the study's own analysis: Amplification from reference gene primers served as the basis for estimated nucleated cell counts. Profiling relied on immunoSEQ multiplex PCR, and the TCRdb table lists in-frame clones only, not all of them. That table furnishes V, J and clone size, whereas the DNA furnished D and trimming. Among about 180,000 clones listed, 83% were seen once. The CDR3 extends over 15 amino acids. Germline-derived CDR1 and CDR2 are SGDLS and YYNGEE. V dropped 2 bases and J dropped 2; count of bases not matched to a gene: 4.

The chain carries TRBV9 and TRBJ2-3; 8 bases align to TRBD2. The clonotype was recovered from a woman in her 70s with COVID-19, enrolled during active disease. The sequencing sample was made of peripheral blood. The CDR3 nucleotides read TGTGCCAGCAGCGTCCGCGGGAGGCCCACAGATACGCAGTATTTT. Amino acids: CASSVRGRPTDTQYF.